The T cell receptor (beta chain) under discussion was sequenced for a study of cytomegalovirus exposure and HLA in healthy donors. Looked up from germline, CDR1 is SNHLY and CDR2 is FYNNEI. The CDR3 runs to 13 residues. The ends were cut back, 5 bases at V and 13 bases at J, with 17 bases in the middle. PCR involved 60 Vbeta and 13 Jbeta primers. Method: immunoSEQ multiplex PCR; TCRdb's copy keeps in-frame clones and lacks some. The table has 100,000 to 150,000 clones, around 81% seen once. The sequenced sample was PBMCs. This sequence joins TRBV2 and TRBJ1-4, with D maybe TRBD1 (6 bases). This receptor was identified in a female donor in good health and CMV-seronegative. The DNA of the CDR3 is TGTGCCAGCAGTCTAAACAGGGTTAAAGGACTGTTTTTT. Translated: CASSLNRVKGLFF.